Sequencing of this TCR beta chain was carried out in a study of shared clonotypes between healthy human individuals. Study information: The study used three CD4 naive, three CD4 memory, two CD8 naive and one CD8 memory plate per donor. Study findings and constraints: Among the subsets, naive ones generally showed larger estimated richness than memory ones.

CDR1 is MDHEN and CDR2 is SYDVKM in the germline V gene. V gave up 3 bases and J gave up 7 bases; unmatched junction bases: 4. This CDR3 is 14 amino acids long. In regard to this clone: No antigen is known for it.

Here immunoSEQ multiplex PCR was the method, and the copy in TCRdb shows in-frame clones only, minus some. Among 2 million to 2.5 million clones listed, approximately 90% were seen once. Material for sequencing was naive CD4+ T cells from PBMCs. Subset noted: CD45RA+ positively selected. The TCR sequence derives from a man younger than 35 in good health. Some clones in this sample may be carry-over from other donors' samples. V gene TRBV28 combines with J gene TRBJ2-4, with 9 bases aligning to TRBD1. CDR3 amino acids: CASSFPGTGNIQYF. The CDR3 bases are TGTGCCAGCAGTTTTCCCGGGACAGGGAACATTCAGTACTTC.